These 22 T cell receptor beta chains originate from one sample sequenced in a study of blood T cell repertoires in COVID-19. Clones were read by immunoSEQ multiplex PCR, and TCRdb kept only the in-frame ones, dropping some. The sample carries roughly 140,000 clones, about 80% recorded once. Sequenced: peripheral blood. These receptors were taken from a man aged 65 to 79 with acute or convalescent COVID-19.

This clone was picked up a small number of times. The chain uses TRBV28 and TRBJ1-2, with D perhaps TRBD1 (6 bases). Germline CDR1 reads MDHEN; CDR2 reads SYDVKM. CDR3 length equals 16 residues. CDR3 in DNA: TGTGTTCGGTCACAGACAGGAGCTTTGATTTCCTATGGCTACACCTTC. It codes for CVRSQTGALISYGYTF.

This chain links TRBV5-1 with TRBJ2-3; TRBD2 matches at 8 bases. After removal of 4 bases from V and 1 base from J, the junction contained 8 bases not matched to a gene. Germline CDR1 and CDR2: SGHRS and YFSETQ. The CDR3 is 16 residues long. The CDR3 DNA reads as TGCGCCAGCAGCAGTGAGGCGGGGGGCCGCACAGATACGCAGTATTTT. Its translation: CASSSEAGGRTDTQYF.

The chain joins TRBV18 to TRBJ2-1, with a tentative D call TRBD1 (5 bases). CDR1 is KGHSH and CDR2 is LQKENI in the germline V gene. This CDR3 spans 14 amino acids. V lost 6 bases, J lost 2 bases, and 11 bases lay in between. This chain's CDR3 is CASSLEGAYNEQFF. CDR3 nucleotide sequence: TGTGCCAGCTCCCTAGAAGGGGCCTACAATGAGCAGTTCTTC.

This chain connects TRBV19 to TRBJ2-1; TRBD2 matches 11 bases. The V gene end was trimmed by 6 bases and the J gene end by 5 bases; junction bases not matched to a gene: 3. The CDR3 length is 14 residues. CDR1 is LNHDA, CDR2 SQIVND, per germline (reference sequence). As DNA, the CDR3 is TGTGCCAGTAGGGGACTAGCGGCCGACAATGAGCAGTTCTTC. It encodes CASRGLAADNEQFF.

The chain has TRBV19 and TRBJ2-2, with 7 bases that match TRBD2. The CDR3 totals 17 residues. The germline gives CDR1 LNHDA, CDR2 SQIVND (reference sequence). Germline trimming cut 2 bases from V and 4 bases from J; bases unmatched to any gene: 10. In DNA, the CDR3 is TGTGCCAGTAGTATAATGTCTAGCGGCATGCTCACCGGGGAGCTGTTTTTT. Its translation: CASSIMSSGMLTGELFF.

V gene TRBV5-6 combines with J gene TRBJ1-2; D ambiguous. V lost 4 bases to trimming and J lost 4 bases, with 17 bases between them. The germline CDR1 and CDR2 sequences are SGHDT and YYEEEE. This CDR3 is 15 amino acids long. The CDR3 DNA follows: TGTGCCAGCAGCCCCCCTACAGCCTCTCTCTATGGCTACACCTTC. Translated: CASSPPTASLYGYTF. Based on the CDR3 plus reference TRBV5-6 and TRBJ1-2, the full variable domain is DAGVTQSPTHLIKTRGQQVTLRCSPKSGHDTVSWYQQALGQGPQFIFQYYEEEERQRGNFPDRFSGHQFPNYSSELNVNALLLGDSALYLCASSPPTASLYGYTFGSGTRLTVV.

This clone has a handful of counts. The chain employs TRBV6-6 and TRBJ1-5; no clear D. This CDR3 is 11 amino acids long. Between the trimmed V and J ends, which lost 4 bases and 8 bases, there was a span of 6 bases. CDR1 and CDR2 (germline): MNHNY, SVGAGI (reference sequence). The CDR3 coding sequence is TGTGCCAGCAGTTCCGAGGAGCCCCAGCATTTT. Amino acids: CASSSEEPQHF.

This chain joins TRBV19 and TRBJ1-1, with D possibly TRBD1 on 6 matching bases. V was trimmed by 4 bases and J by 10 bases, leaving 22 bases between them. The germline V gene encodes CDR1 LNHDA and CDR2 SQIVND (reference sequence). CDR3 length equals 15 residues. CDR3 bases: TGTGCCAGTAGTACCTCCACAGGGTCCTCTGTGCGAGCTTTCTTT. Translating gives CASSTSTGSSVRAFF. Full variable domain (outside the CDR3, taken from reference TRBV19 and TRBJ1-1): DGGITQSPKYLFRKEGQNVTLSCEQNLNHDAMYWYRQDPGQGLRLIYYSQIVNDFQKGDIAEGYSVSREKKESFPLTVTSAQKNPTAFYLCASSTSTGSSVRAFFGQGTRLTVV.

The CDR3 protein is CASSLVLGQGVETQYF. The CDR3 nucleotides are TGTGCCAGCAGCTTGGTATTAGGACAGGGCGTAGAGACCCAGTACTTC. The genes are TRBV5-6 and TRBJ2-5; 8 bases agree with TRBD1. Germline V gene lookup returns CDR1 SGHDT and CDR2 YYEEEE. This CDR3 contains 16 residues. Trimming cost V 0 bases and J 4 bases; bases outside gene matches: 8.

V is TRBV28 and J is TRBJ2-1; TRBD2 matches 13 bases. Looked up from germline, CDR1 is MDHEN and CDR2 is SYDVKM. This CDR3 is 16 amino acids long. V dropped 1 base and J dropped 7; count of bases not matched to a gene: 4. The DNA for the CDR3 is TGTGCCAGCAGTTTATACGGACTAGCGGGAGTAAATGAGCAGTTCTTC. It encodes CASSLYGLAGVNEQFF.

To note about this clone: One end of the junction does not line up with germline, which may come from a read error. The chain employs TRBV7-2 and TRBJ1-5; a weak D match, TRBD1 (6 bases). The length of the CDR3 is 15 residues. Germline assignment: CDR1 SGHTA and CDR2 FQGNSA. This CDR3 is CASSPRQGSSQPQHF. CDR3 nucleotide sequence: TGTGCCAGCAGTCCTAGGCAGGGGAGCAGTCAGCCCCAGCATTTT.

The sample holds a few counts of this clone. The chain has TRBV9 and TRBJ1-5; 7 bases map to TRBD1. This CDR3 contains 19 residues. The germline CDR1 and CDR2 sequences are SGDLS and YYNGEE. With V trimmed by 6 bases and J by 4 bases, 22 bases remained unmatched. Here the CDR3 DNA reads TGTGCCAGCACCCCCCGAAGGCACCAAAACAGGGGTCGGAATCAGCCCCAGCATTTT. This encodes CASTPRRHQNRGRNQPQHF.

This chain links TRBV4-1 with TRBJ2-3; TRBD2 matches 7 bases. The CDR3 consists of 15 residues. Germline V CDR1 and CDR2: MGHRA, YSYEKL. V was clipped by 4 bases and J by 2 bases; unmatched bases: 6. CDR3 nucleotide sequence: TGCGCCAGCAGCCCTGGGGGGGGGTCCACAGATACGCAGTATTTT. As protein: CASSPGGGSTDTQYF.

The genes are TRBV29-1 and TRBJ1-2, with D unresolved. Trimming took off 2 bases at V and 2 bases at J, with 12 bases between the two ends. Germline assignment: CDR1 SQVTM and CDR2 ANQGSEA. This CDR3 spans 14 amino acids. Here the CDR3 reads CSVESGMRNYGYTF. The CDR3 DNA reads TGCAGCGTTGAATCGGGGATGCGGAACTATGGCTACACCTTC.

The genes are TRBV7-8 and TRBJ1-2; D possibly corresponds to TRBD1 (5 bases). With 2 bases removed from V and 0 bases from J, the gap between germline ends came to 13 bases. Germline assignment: CDR1 SGHVS and CDR2 FQNEAQ. The CDR3 runs 16 residues. For the CDR3, the DNA is TGTGCCAGCAGCTTATCGGGGGGGGAGGCTAACTATGGCTACACCTTC. Encoded protein: CASSLSGGEANYGYTF.

The sample holds one count of this clone. V usage is TRBV19 and J usage is TRBJ1-2; D gene unclear. The germline V gene encodes CDR1 LNHDA and CDR2 SQIVND (reference sequence). V shed 7 bases and J shed 4 bases, with 13 bases lying between them. This CDR3 contains 13 residues. The CDR3: CASKGRPSYGYTF. CDR3 DNA: TGTGCCAGTAAAGGGAGGCCGTCCTATGGCTACACCTTC.

This chain connects TRBV24-1 to TRBJ2-3; 8 nucleotides agree with TRBD2. The CDR3 is 16 amino acids. The V and J ends lost 5 bases and 4 bases, in that order; junction bases with no gene match: 10. CDR1 KGHDR and CDR2 SFDVKD come from the germline V gene. This CDR3 is CATSARRGGRPDTQYF. Written as DNA, the CDR3 is TGTGCCACCAGTGCCCGACGGGGGGGCCGTCCAGATACGCAGTATTTT.

The chain is built from TRBV11-2 and TRBJ2-3, with TRBD2 matching over 8 bases. V dropped 6 bases and J dropped 3; count of bases not matched to a gene: 5. Germline V gene data show CDR1 as SGHAT and CDR2 as FQNNGV. CDR3 length: 14 residues. The CDR3 sequence: CASSSGVGTDTQYF. The CDR3 DNA sequence: TGTGCCAGCAGTAGCGGGGTTGGGACAGATACGCAGTATTTT.

The chain links TRBV10-1 to TRBJ1-6; TRBD1 matches 7 bases. Germline V CDR1 and CDR2: WNHNN, SYGVQD (reference sequence). Losses at the gene ends were 5 bases for V and 0 bases for J; bases not matched to a gene: 4. CDR3 length equals 16 residues. The CDR3 sequence is CASSLTGSSYNSPLHF. As DNA, the CDR3 is TGCGCCAGCAGTCTGACAGGGAGCTCCTATAATTCACCCCTCCACTTT.

This rearrangement joins TRBV18 to TRBJ2-3; tentative D call: TRBD2 (5 bases). The germline CDR1 and CDR2 sequences are KGHSH and LQKENI. Trimming shortened V by 6 bases and J by 6 bases, and 19 bases separated the two germline ends. The CDR3 spans 15 residues. DNA for the CDR3: TGTGCCAGCTCGCAACCGCCGGGATCCGAGGATACGCAGTATTTT. It encodes CASSQPPGSEDTQYF.

The V gene is TRBV29-1, the J gene TRBJ2-1, with D possibly matching TRBD1 (7 bases). In germline, CDR1 is SQVTM, CDR2 ANQGSEA. The CDR3 has 14 amino acids. Deletions cut 2 bases from V and 5 bases from J, with 13 bases between. The CDR3 DNA follows: TGCAGCGTTGAACAGGGGGGAGTCCACAATGAGCAGTTCTTC. This encodes CSVEQGGVHNEQFF.

In its sample, this clone was seen once. The chain uses TRBV5-5 and TRBJ2-7; tentatively, D is TRBD2 (6 bases). The V gene's germline CDR1 is SGHKS and CDR2 YYEKEE (reference sequence). The CDR3 loop spans 16 amino acids. Deletions cut 4 bases from V and 7 bases from J, with 24 bases between. DNA of the CDR3: TGTGCCAGCAGCCCATTTTTTGGGGAGGCCTCTAGGGAGCAGTACTTC. Protein sequence: CASSPFFGEASREQYF.